A selection of T cell receptor beta chains follows, all from one sample in a study of T cell repertoires in cytomegalovirus infection. TCRdb redid the calling of the reads with MiXCR, one entry per CDR3 protein. Of approximately 180,000 distinct CDR3 sequences listed, roughly 19% were seen once; the top ten hold about 3%. The source material was PBMCs. Receptors originate from a human donor in good health (CMV status not recorded). Some clones in this sample may be carry-over from other donors' samples. CDR3s include the opening cysteine and the closing phenylalanine or tryptophan. Each record gives: clone size, D gene, J gene, V gene, CDR3 DNA, CDR3 protein. A D gene is named only where the DNA matches it firmly. Expanded clones are given a class, and other clones once, few, many or no size at all.

abundance: -
d_gene: TRBD2
j_gene: TRBJ2-4
v_gene: TRBV4-3
CDR3nt: TGCGCCAGCAGCCAAACGACTAGCGGGTACATTCAGTACTTC
CDR3aa: CASSQTTSGYIQYF

abundance: -
d_gene: -
j_gene: TRBJ1-1
v_gene: TRBV5-4
CDR3nt: TGTGCCAGCAGCTTTTCCGACCGACAGCAAGAAGCTTTCTTT
CDR3aa: CASSFSDRQQEAFF

abundance: many
d_gene: -
j_gene: TRBJ1-1
v_gene: TRBV6-2/TRBV6-3
CDR3nt: TGTGCCAGCAGTTACTTGAGGAACACTGAAGCTTTCTTT
CDR3aa: CASSYLRNTEAFF

abundance: -
d_gene: TRBD2
j_gene: TRBJ2-7
v_gene: TRBV5-1
CDR3nt: TGCGCCAGCAGCTCATTAGCGGGAGTTGGCGAGCAGTACTTC
CDR3aa: CASSSLAGVGEQYF

abundance: -
d_gene: -
j_gene: TRBJ2-7
v_gene: TRBV14
CDR3nt: TGTGCCAGCAGCCAAGAACGTGTCAGGGGTGGAGAGCAGTACTTC
CDR3aa: CASSQERVRGGEQYF

abundance: -
d_gene: -
j_gene: TRBJ1-1
v_gene: TRBV3-1
CDR3nt: TGTGCCAGCAGCCAACCCCGGGACAACACTGAAGCTTTCTTT
CDR3aa: CASSQPRDNTEAFF

abundance: -
d_gene: TRBD1
j_gene: TRBJ1-1
v_gene: TRBV10-3
CDR3nt: TGTGCCATCAGCCAGGCCCCCCACTCAGGGGGATTAAACACTGAAGCTTTCTTT
CDR3aa: CAISQAPHSGGLNTEAFF

abundance: many
d_gene: -
j_gene: TRBJ1-2
v_gene: TRBV7-8
CDR3nt: TGTGCCAGCAGCTTAGGGGCAGGGTGGGAATCTAACTATGGCTACACCTTC
CDR3aa: CASSLGAGWESNYGYTF

abundance: many
d_gene: -
j_gene: TRBJ2-2
v_gene: TRBV7-8
CDR3nt: TGTGCCAGCAGCGGGGGTAGGGGTGACACCGGGGAGCTGTTTTTT
CDR3aa: CASSGGRGDTGELFF

abundance: -
d_gene: -
j_gene: TRBJ2-2
v_gene: TRBV6-1
CDR3nt: TGTGCCAGCAGTGAAGCGCACGGGACCGGGGAGCTGTTTTTT
CDR3aa: CASSEAHGTGELFF

abundance: few
d_gene: TRBD2
j_gene: TRBJ2-3
v_gene: TRBV19
CDR3nt: TGTGCCAGTAGTATCCCGACGGGAGGGTCCACAGATACGCAGTATTTT
CDR3aa: CASSIPTGGSTDTQYF

abundance: -
d_gene: -
j_gene: TRBJ2-3
v_gene: TRBV7-2
CDR3nt: TGTGCTAACAGCCTAGCCGGACACCGGACAGATACGCAGTATTTT
CDR3aa: CANSLAGHRTDTQYF

abundance: -
d_gene: -
j_gene: TRBJ2-7
v_gene: TRBV19
CDR3nt: TGTGCCAGTAGTAGATCAGGGGAGGGCTACGAGCAGTACTTC
CDR3aa: CASSRSGEGYEQYF

abundance: few
d_gene: -
j_gene: TRBJ2-1
v_gene: TRBV12-3/TRBV12-4
CDR3nt: TGTGCCAGCAGTTTAGATGCCGGGAGAGGGCGGAGAGGGTACAATGAGCAGTTCTTC
CDR3aa: CASSLDAGRGRRGYNEQFF

abundance: few
d_gene: TRBD1
j_gene: TRBJ2-3
v_gene: TRBV4-1
CDR3nt: TGCGCCAGCAGCGCCTTGACAGGGGGAATGACAGATACGCAGTATTTT
CDR3aa: CASSALTGGMTDTQYF